Listed here are 14 T cell receptor beta chains from one sample, sequenced in a study of blood T cell repertoires in COVID-19. The repertoire was sequenced with immunoSEQ multiplex PCR; TCRdb's copy has only in-frame clones and lacks some. The table has about 150,000 clones, approximately 86% seen once; the top ten hold roughly 0.6%. The source material was peripheral blood. These receptors originate from a man aged 55 to 70 with COVID-19, enrolled during active disease.

This sequence joins TRBV19 and TRBJ2-3; D is possibly TRBD2 (6 bases). Germline values: CDR1 LNHDA, CDR2 SQIVND (reference sequence). V was cut by 5 bases and J by 4 bases, with 13 bases left in between. CDR3 length equals 14 residues. The CDR3: CASSWGRTADTQYF. The CDR3 DNA is TGTGCCAGTAGTTGGGGGAGGACGGCAGATACGCAGTATTTT.

This rearrangement joins TRBV6-6 to TRBJ1-1, with D possibly matching TRBD1 (5 bases). Germline V gene data show CDR1 as MNHNY and CDR2 as SVGAGI (reference sequence). Trimming stripped 4 bases from V and 1 base from J, with 10 bases between. The CDR3 runs 14 residues. The CDR3 nucleotides are TGTGCCAGCAGTTCTGACAGACCGAACACTGAAGCTTTCTTT. Its protein is CASSSDRPNTEAFF.

V usage is TRBV7-2 and J usage is TRBJ1-2; D unclear. Germline V gene data show CDR1 as SGHTA and CDR2 as FQGNSA. The CDR3 totals 15 residues. Deletions cut 5 bases from V and 3 bases from J, with 16 bases between. The CDR3 protein is CASSAYMRGDYGYTF. The DNA of the CDR3 is TGTGCCAGCAGCGCATACATGAGAGGCGACTATGGCTACACCTTC.

The chain joins TRBV6-2 or TRBV6-3 to TRBJ1-5; 9 nucleotides agree with TRBD1. Germline V gene data show CDR1 as MNHEY and CDR2 as SVGEGT. V lost 4 bases, J lost 2 bases, and 6 bases stayed unmatched. This CDR3 has 16 amino acids. In DNA, the CDR3 is TGTGCCAGCAGTTCCAGGACAGGGGCTGGCAATCAGCCCCAGCATTTT. Translation gives CASSSRTGAGNQPQHF.

This clone was detected only a few times. The chain is built from TRBV7-2 and TRBJ1-6; the D gene is possibly TRBD1 (5 bases). The V end was cut by 2 bases, the J end by 8 bases, with 10 bases between. From germline, CDR1 is SGHTA and CDR2 FQGNSA. This CDR3 comprises 14 residues. CDR3 sequence: CASSLLGGDSPLHF. DNA for the CDR3: TGTGCCAGCAGCTTACTGGGGGGGGATTCACCCCTCCACTTT.

The chain combines TRBV7-2 with TRBJ2-5; 10 positions agree with TRBD1. With 4 bases clipped from V and 4 bases from J, the junction kept 3 bases outside the gene matches. The CDR3 is made up of 14 amino acids. Germline V gene sequence: CDR1 SGHTA, CDR2 FQGNSA. CDR3: CASSSRDRGETQYF. CDR3 in DNA: TGTGCCAGCAGCTCCCGGGACAGGGGAGAGACCCAGTACTTC. Drawing the rest from reference TRBV7-2 and TRBJ2-5, the complete variable domain is GAGVSQSPSNKVTEKGKDVELRCDPISGHTALYWYRQSLGQGLEFLIYFQGNSAPDKSGLPSDRFSAERTGGSVSTLTIQRTQQEDSAVYLCASSSRDRGETQYFGPGTRLLVL.

This chain uses TRBV9 with TRBJ2-5; maybe TRBD1 (6 bases). This CDR3 comprises 15 residues. The V gene's germline CDR1 is SGDLS and CDR2 YYNGEE. V dropped 0 bases and J dropped 4 bases, with 13 bases sitting between them. The CDR3 DNA sequence: TGTGCCAGCAGCGTAGGGGCAGGGGCGGGAGAGACCCAGTACTTC. Translated: CASSVGAGAGETQYF.

This chain uses TRBV4-1 with TRBJ1-1, with D perhaps TRBD1 (6 bases). Trimming took off 4 bases at V and 1 base at J, with 7 bases between the two ends. Germline-derived CDR1 and CDR2 are MGHRA and YSYEKL. The CDR3 extends over 13 amino acids. The CDR3 nucleotides are TGCGCCAGCAGCCGGACAGCGAACACTGAAGCTTTCTTT. This sequence encodes CASSRTANTEAFF.

V is TRBV24-1 and J is TRBJ2-2; perhaps TRBD2 as D (6 bases). This CDR3 contains 15 residues. Germline V gene lookup returns CDR1 KGHDR and CDR2 SFDVKD. Trimming took 5 bases from V and 3 from J, leaving 12 bases between them. The CDR3 DNA reads as TGTGCCACCAGTGCCATGGGGGGTTACACCGGGGAGCTGTTTTTT. Residues: CATSAMGGYTGELFF.

The chain combines TRBV7-2 with TRBJ2-3; D unclear. V lost 4 bases and J lost 2, with 4 bases in between. The CDR3 contains 12 residues. Per germline, CDR1 SGHTA and CDR2 FQGNSA. The CDR3 is CASSSNTDTQYF. DNA of the CDR3: TGTGCCAGCAGCTCCAACACAGATACGCAGTATTTT.

The chain links TRBV7-8 to TRBJ1-5; 10 bases map to TRBD1. V lost 4 bases to trimming and J lost 6 bases; unmatched junction nucleotides: 3. The CDR3 has 14 amino acids. Germline CDR1 SGHVS, CDR2 FQNEAQ. In DNA form, the CDR3 reads TGTGCCAGCAGCTCCCGGGACAGGGGTCAGCCCCAGCATTTT. Translation gives CASSSRDRGQPQHF. Variable domain in full (rest from reference TRBV7-8 and TRBJ1-5): GAGVSQSPRYKVAKRGQDVALRCDPISGHVSLFWYQQALGQGPEFLTYFQNEAQLDKSGLPSDRFFAERPEGSVSTLKIQRTQQEDSAVYLCASSSRDRGQPQHFGDGTRLSIL.

The rearrangement links TRBV28 to TRBJ2-3, with 9 bases that match TRBD1. The germline V gene has CDR1 MDHEN and CDR2 SYDVKM. The CDR3 covers 15 residues. With 2 bases clipped from V and 3 bases from J, the junction kept 3 bases outside the gene matches. The CDR3 nucleotides read TGTGCCAGCAGTTTAGGGGGGACAGGGACAGATACGCAGTATTTT. Translating gives CASSLGGTGTDTQYF. Supplemented by reference TRBV28 and TRBJ2-3, the full variable domain reads DVKVTQSSRYLVKRTGEKVFLECVQDMDHENMFWYRQDPGLGLRLIYFSYDVKMKEKGDIPEGYSVSREKKERFSLILESASTNQTSMYLCASSLGGTGTDTQYFGPGTRLTVL.

The chain links TRBV5-6 to TRBJ1-2, with D possibly being TRBD1 (6 bases). Germline V gene sequence: CDR1 SGHDT, CDR2 YYEEEE. V lost 5 bases, J lost 6 bases, and 17 bases lay in between. CDR3 size: 14 residues. The CDR3 DNA sequence: TGTGCCAGCAGGGACAGAGACAATTCGGATGGCTACACCTTC. Amino acid sequence: CASRDRDNSDGYTF.

The chain joins TRBV10-3 to TRBJ2-6; D remains ambiguous. The CDR3 runs 16 residues. V gave up 0 bases and J gave up 0 bases, with 6 bases separating them. CDR1 and CDR2 from the germline V gene are ENHRY and SYGVKD. The DNA of the CDR3 is TGTGCCATCAGTGAGTCCCCGGGCTCTGGGGCCAACGTCCTGACTTTC. The encoded protein is CAISESPGSGANVLTF.